The text below deals with one T cell receptor beta chain. The antigen is unknown. The V segment lost 4 bases and the J segment 1 base; nucleotides outside the gene matches: 10. This CDR3 is 18 amino acids long. Germline values: CDR1 SGHRS, CDR2 YFSETQ. The sample comes from a study of long-term antiretroviral therapy in people with HIV. Study-level points and caveats: Controls exceeded HIV repertoires in CDR3 length range. Blood in the study was drawn between the mid-2000s and the late 2010s, possibly under older ART regimens, which may be less effective than current ones.

Investigators performed immunoSEQ version v3.0 at survey level. Per-sample TRB depth target: about 35,000-55,000 T-cell genomes. Assay: immunoSEQ multiplex PCR; the TCRdb copy retains only in-frame clones and omits some. The sample consists of 7,800 or so clones, approximately 80% of them appearing once. This rearrangement joins TRBV5-1 to TRBJ2-6, with 8 bases that match TRBD1. The receptor was derived from a man aged 35 to 55 with HIV. The sequencing here drew on unsorted PBMCs, taken 0.1 years after starting antiretroviral therapy. For the CDR3, the DNA is TGCGCCAGCAGCCTAACGACAGGGGACGTTTCTGGGGCCAACGTCCTGACTTTC. Its protein product is CASSLTTGDVSGANVLTF.